This passage covers 29 T cell receptor beta chains from one sample sequenced in a study of blood T cell repertoires in COVID-19. Profiling relied on immunoSEQ multiplex PCR, and the TCRdb table lists in-frame clones only, not all of them. The sample lists around 110,000 clones; about 89% were seen once. Input material: peripheral blood. The receptors come from a man aged 35-49 years with acute or convalescent COVID-19.

The chain combines TRBV12-3 or TRBV12-4 with TRBJ1-6, with unresolved D. With 8 bases removed from V and 8 bases from J, the gap between germline ends came to 10 bases. This CDR3 spans 12 amino acids. The CDR3 region is CASGGWDSPLHF. In DNA form, the CDR3 reads TGTGCCAGCGGCGGGTGGGATTCACCCCTCCACTTT.

The genes are TRBV5-1 and TRBJ1-4; TRBD1 is a possible D gene (5 bases). The V end lost 0 bases, the J end lost 0 bases, and 9 bases lay between the germline ends. The CDR3 extends over 16 amino acids. CDR1 is SGHRS and CDR2 is YFSETQ in the germline V gene. CDR3 DNA: TGCGCCAGCAGCTTGGGGACATATGCAACTAATGAAAAACTGTTTTTT. Translating it yields CASSLGTYATNEKLFF.

The CDR3 region is CASSVAGTSVTGELFF. For the CDR3, the DNA is TGTGCCAGCAGCGTAGCGGGGACTAGCGTTACCGGGGAGCTGTTTTTT. This chain uses TRBV9 with TRBJ2-2, with 10 bases fitting TRBD2. There are 16 residues in the CDR3. The germline CDR1 and CDR2 sequences are SGDLS and YYNGEE. V shed 0 bases, J shed 5 bases, and the junction held 4 bases outside the gene matches.

CDR3: CAGTGRTEAFF. CDR3 nucleotide sequence: TGCGCCGGCACAGGTCGCACTGAAGCTTTCTTT. This rearrangement joins TRBV29-1 to TRBJ1-1, with D tentatively TRBD1 (5 bases). The CDR3 length is 11 residues. Looked up from germline, CDR1 is SQVTM and CDR2 is ANQGSEA.

The chain has TRBV7-6 and TRBJ2-3; 7 bases agree with TRBD2. Germline loops: CDR1 SGHVS, CDR2 FNYEAQ. The CDR3 has 17 amino acids. V trimming: 1 base; J trimming: 5 bases; junction bases outside the gene matches: 12. The CDR3 region has the DNA TGTGCCAGCAGCTTAGTCGCGGGGTACGGGGGGAAAGATACGCAGTATTTT. Its translation: CASSLVAGYGGKDTQYF.

The chain employs TRBV6-5 and TRBJ1-2, with 7 bases fitting TRBD1. Trimming at V came to 5 bases and at J to 6 bases, leaving 3 bases not matched to a gene. This CDR3 comprises 12 residues. Germline lookup yields CDR1 MNHEY and CDR2 SVGAGI. CDR3 nucleotide sequence: TGTGCCAGCAGTCCGACAGGGAATGGCTACACCTTC. Translation gives CASSPTGNGYTF.

The chain links TRBV15 to TRBJ2-1; 10 nucleotides align to TRBD2. The germline V gene has CDR1 LNHNV and CDR2 YYDKDF (reference sequence). Trimming removed 0 bases from V and 9 bases from J; junction bases left unmatched: 14. This CDR3 is built from 18 residues. The CDR3: CATSRDSPSGSLTSEQFF. CDR3 DNA sequence: TGTGCCACCAGCAGAGATAGCCCTAGCGGGAGTCTGACGTCTGAGCAGTTCTTC.

This chain connects TRBV10-3 to TRBJ2-3; D not certain. The CDR3 is made up of 11 amino acids. Trimming shortened V by 6 bases and J by 3 bases, and 4 bases separated the two germline ends. The germline gives CDR1 ENHRY, CDR2 SYGVKD. This CDR3 is CAIRLTDTQYF. The CDR3 DNA sequence: TGTGCCATCAGGCTAACAGATACGCAGTATTTT.

The chain uses TRBV27 and TRBJ1-2; 10 bases line up with TRBD1. CDR1 is MNHEY, CDR2 SMNVEV, per germline (reference sequence). Trimming removed 5 bases from V and 3 bases from J; junction bases left unmatched: 3. The CDR3 loop spans 14 amino acids. CDR3 sequence: CASSGTGEDYGYTF. The CDR3 DNA sequence: TGTGCCAGCAGTGGGACAGGGGAGGACTATGGCTACACCTTC.

The chain is built from TRBV19 and TRBJ1-2; 7 bases match TRBD1. The V gene end was trimmed by 5 bases and the J gene end by 2 bases; junction bases not matched to a gene: 5. Germline V gene data show CDR1 as LNHDA and CDR2 as SQIVND (reference sequence). The length of the CDR3 is 14 residues. DNA of the CDR3: TGTGCCAGTAGTCCACCGACAGGGAACTATGGCTACACCTTC. It encodes CASSPPTGNYGYTF.

The chain joins TRBV20-1 to TRBJ2-3; 11 bases fit TRBD2. This CDR3 spans 15 amino acids. Germline V CDR1 and CDR2: DFQATT, SNEGSKA (reference sequence). Losses at the gene ends were 3 bases for V and 5 bases for J; bases not matched to a gene: 7. The chain's CDR3 is CSASYSGRALDTQYF. CDR3 DNA: TGCAGTGCTAGTTATAGCGGGAGGGCCCTAGATACGCAGTATTTT.

This clone was detected only a few times. V usage is TRBV7-2 and J usage is TRBJ1-4; tentatively, D is TRBD1 (5 bases). Germline values: CDR1 SGHTA, CDR2 FQGNSA. V lost 5 bases to trimming and J lost 8 bases, with 21 bases between them. This CDR3 comprises 16 residues. The CDR3: CASSPRLSREGEKLFF. CDR3 in DNA: TGTGCCAGCAGCCCCCGATTGAGCAGGGAAGGGGAAAAACTGTTTTTT.

The chain employs TRBV5-4 and TRBJ2-1; 10 bases are shared with TRBD1. This CDR3 comprises 15 residues. CDR1 and CDR2 from the germline V gene are SGHNT and YYREEE (reference sequence). V was pared by 4 bases and J by 7 bases, with 8 bases of the junction left unmatched. The CDR3 protein is CASSPTGGAQNEQFF. CDR3 nucleotides: TGTGCCAGCAGCCCGACAGGGGGCGCGCAAAATGAGCAGTTCTTC.

The count of this clone is one. This chain connects TRBV3-1 (or the pseudogene TRBV3-2) to TRBJ1-2; a possible D gene is TRBD1 (5 bases). CDR3 size: 13 residues. CDR1 is LGHDT and CDR2 is YNNKEL in the germline V gene (reference sequence). The V end was cut by 1 base, the J end by 4 bases, with 7 bases between. The CDR3 DNA reads as TGTGCCAGCAGCCAAGGTACAGGCTATGGCTACACCTTC. It specifies CASSQGTGYGYTF.

V gene TRBV6-5 combines with J gene TRBJ2-2, with 7 bases aligning to TRBD1. The CDR3 sequence is 15 residues long. CDR1 MNHEY and CDR2 SVGAGI come from the germline V gene. Trimming cost V 3 bases and J 1 base; bases outside gene matches: 2. CDR3 in amino acids: CASSYRTGNTGELFF. The CDR3 DNA reads as TGTGCCAGCAGTTATCGGACAGGGAACACCGGGGAGCTGTTTTTT.

This chain links TRBV6-5 with TRBJ2-7; 7 positions match TRBD2. CDR1 and CDR2 from the germline V gene are MNHEY and SVGAGI. This CDR3 is built from 14 residues. After removal of 7 bases from V and 5 bases from J, the junction contained 11 bases not matched to a gene. The CDR3: CASTAFRGDDEQYF. CDR3 nucleotide sequence: TGTGCCAGCACCGCATTCCGGGGGGACGACGAGCAGTACTTC.

V gene TRBV19 combines with J gene TRBJ2-3, with 7 bases identical to TRBD2. The CDR3 runs to 14 residues. CDR1 and CDR2 (germline): LNHDA, SQIVND (reference sequence). The V segment lost 5 bases and the J segment 4 bases; nucleotides outside the gene matches: 6. Here the CDR3 reads CASSPTSVADTQYF. The CDR3 DNA follows: TGTGCCAGTAGTCCTACTAGCGTGGCAGATACGCAGTATTTT. The whole variable domain, filled in from reference TRBV19 and TRBJ2-3, reads DGGITQSPKYLFRKEGQNVTLSCEQNLNHDAMYWYRQDPGQGLRLIYYSQIVNDFQKGDIAEGYSVSREKKESFPLTVTSAQKNPTAFYLCASSPTSVADTQYFGPGTRLTVL.

The CDR3 reads CASSPSGGASRSTQYF. The CDR3, as DNA: TGCGCCAGCAGCCCTAGCGGGGGGGCCAGTAGGAGTACGCAGTATTTT. V gene TRBV4-1 combines with J gene TRBJ2-3, with 12 bases that match TRBD2. This CDR3 region has 16 residues. Germline CDR1 and CDR2: MGHRA and YSYEKL. V dropped 4 bases and J dropped 8; count of bases not matched to a gene: 10.

This chain links TRBV6-5 with TRBJ1-2, with D perhaps matching TRBD1 (5 bases). Germline assignment: CDR1 MNHEY and CDR2 SVGAGI. CDR3 length equals 12 residues. V dropped 11 bases and J dropped 8 bases, with 18 bases sitting between them. The CDR3 DNA is TGTGCCTGCGGGACGCCTGTCTGGGGCTACACCTTC. It codes for CACGTPVWGYTF.

The J gene is TRBJ2-5, the V gene TRBV5-1; D unclear. The V and J ends lost 2 bases and 5 bases respectively, with 7 bases between them. The CDR3 spans 12 residues. The V gene's germline CDR1 is SGHRS and CDR2 YFSETQ. DNA for the CDR3: TGCGCCAGCAGCTTTCAGGTGGAGACCCAGTACTTC. This gives the protein CASSFQVETQYF.

The genes are TRBV6-4 and TRBJ1-5, with a weak D call TRBD1 (6 bases). The CDR3 contains 14 residues. The V gene's germline CDR1 is MRHNA and CDR2 SNTAGT. V gave up 3 bases and J gave up 6 bases, with 12 bases separating them. The DNA of the CDR3 is TGTGCCAGCAGTGAGGCGGGGGGCGGTCAGCCCCAGCATTTT. Translating gives CASSEAGGGQPQHF.

The table lists this clone with a count of one. The chain couples TRBV2 to TRBJ1-1; 7 bases match TRBD1. The CDR3 runs to 16 residues. V was clipped by 7 bases and J by 6 bases; unmatched bases: 17. Germline CDR1 SNHLY, CDR2 FYNNEI. CDR3 in DNA: TGTGCCAGCACGACAGGGCGGGCAACAGAAAACTCTGAAGCTTTCTTT. Protein sequence: CASTTGRATENSEAFF.

The V gene is TRBV7-9, the J gene TRBJ2-6, with D possibly TRBD1 on 5 matching bases. This CDR3 region has 15 residues. V shed 10 bases and J shed 0 bases, with 13 bases lying between them. Per germline, CDR1 SEHNR and CDR2 FQNEAQ (reference sequence). CDR3 protein: CATNRPRSGANVLTF. As DNA, the CDR3 is TGTGCCACAAACAGGCCCCGCTCTGGGGCCAACGTCCTGACTTTC.

The rearrangement uses TRBV7-2 and TRBJ2-6; D perhaps matches TRBD1 (5 bases). V lost 6 bases to trimming and J lost 0 bases, with 21 bases between them. The CDR3 spans 19 residues. From germline, CDR1 is SGHTA and CDR2 FQGNSA. The CDR3, as DNA: TGTGCCAGCAGTCAGGCCCCGACAGCCTTCGGCTCTGGGGCCAACGTCCTGACTTTC. Translation gives CASSQAPTAFGSGANVLTF.

The rearrangement joins TRBV19 to TRBJ2-2; D ambiguous. Trimming cost V 7 bases and J 0 bases, with 9 bases left between them. Germline V gives CDR1 LNHDA, CDR2 SQIVND (reference sequence). The CDR3 sequence is 14 residues long. The DNA for the CDR3 is TGTGCCAGTAATGTCGCAGCGAACACCGGGGAGCTGTTTTTT. Its translation: CASNVAANTGELFF.

V gene TRBV5-1 combines with J gene TRBJ2-1; D perhaps matches TRBD1 (6 bases). V shed 0 bases and J shed 0 bases, with 16 bases lying between them. This CDR3 contains 18 residues. In germline, CDR1 is SGHRS, CDR2 YFSETQ. The CDR3 region has the DNA TGCGCCAGCAGCTTGGCACGGTCTGGGGACATCTCCTACAATGAGCAGTTCTTC. Its protein is CASSLARSGDISYNEQFF.

The V call is TRBV28, the J call TRBJ1-2; D is unclear. CDR3 size: 13 residues. Trimming cost V 0 bases and J 8 bases, with 10 bases left between them. The germline V gene encodes CDR1 MDHEN and CDR2 SYDVKM. CDR3 sequence: CASSLWAEEGYTF. CDR3 DNA: TGTGCCAGCAGTTTATGGGCCGAGGAAGGCTACACCTTC.

This clone was seen more than once but under ten times. Written as DNA, the CDR3 is TGCGCCAGCAGTGGAATGGCGGGAGCGGCCGCCTACGAGCAGTACTTC. Its translation: CASSGMAGAAAYEQYF. This rearrangement joins TRBV10-2 to TRBJ2-7; TRBD2 agrees at 7 bases. The length of the CDR3 is 16 residues. Trimming cost V 4 bases and J 2 bases; bases outside gene matches: 11. The germline CDR1 and CDR2 sequences are WSHSY and SAAADI.

The CDR3 here is CASSFWRGAYQETQYF. The CDR3 nucleotides read TGTGCCAGCAGCTTTTGGCGGGGAGCGTACCAAGAGACCCAGTACTTC. The rearrangement uses TRBV5-4 and TRBJ2-5, with D perhaps TRBD2 (6 bases). Germline V gives CDR1 SGHNT, CDR2 YYREEE (reference sequence). CDR3 length: 16 residues. V was shortened by 2 bases and J by 0 bases, with 14 bases between the two germline ends.